The 27 T cell receptor beta chains below come from one sample, sequenced in a study of shared clonotypes between healthy human individuals. Here immunoSEQ multiplex PCR was the method, and the copy in TCRdb shows in-frame clones only, minus some. The repertoire holds about 1.5 million clones, with 95% to 99% as singletons. Input material: naive CD4+ T cells sorted from blood. Specified subset: CD45RA+ positively selected. These receptors were collected from a man under 40 in good health.

The gene calls are TRBV29-1 and TRBJ2-5; D unresolved. In germline, CDR1 is SQVTM, CDR2 ANQGSEA. CDR3 size: 12 residues. The V gene lost 3 bases and the J gene lost 2 bases, with 7 bases spanning the gap. CDR3 residues: CSVDVLQETQYF. DNA of the CDR3: TGCAGCGTTGACGTCTTACAAGAGACCCAGTACTTC.

V is TRBV2 and J is TRBJ2-7; D is perhaps TRBD1 (5 bases). From germline, CDR1 is SNHLY and CDR2 FYNNEI. Deletions cut 7 bases from V and 3 bases from J, with 10 bases between. This CDR3 is built from 12 residues. CDR3 DNA: TGTGCCAGCACTCGAAGGGGCTACGAGCAGTACTTC. This codes for CASTRRGYEQYF.

This clone has just one count. J is TRBJ1-1 and V is TRBV6-1; TRBD1 might be the D (6 bases). Germline assignment: CDR1 MNHNS and CDR2 SASEGT. The ends were cut back, 0 bases at V and 2 bases at J, with 13 bases in the middle. The CDR3 length is 16 residues. CDR3 DNA: TGTGCCAGCAGTGAAGCAGTAGACAGGTATAACACTGAAGCTTTCTTT. Encoded protein: CASSEAVDRYNTEAFF.

The chain carries TRBV15 and TRBJ2-6; D not certain. V was pared by 0 bases and J by 0 bases, with 9 bases between. The germline gives CDR1 LNHNV, CDR2 YYDKDF (reference sequence). The CDR3 length is 17 residues. CDR3 DNA sequence: TGTGCCACCAGCAGAGATCGGGCTTACTCTGGGGCCAACGTCCTGACTTTC. Its protein product is CATSRDRAYSGANVLTF. The complete variable domain, with remaining parts taken from reference TRBV15 and TRBJ2-6, reads DAMVIQNPRYQVTQFGKPVTLSCSQTLNHNVMYWYQQKSSQAPKLLFHYYDKDFNNEADTPDNFQSRRPNTSFCFLDIRSPGLGDTAMYLCATSRDRAYSGANVLTFGAGSRLTVL.

Written as DNA, the CDR3 is TGTGCCAGCAGCTTGGACGGATCTAGCACAGATACGCAGTATTTT. Its translation: CASSLDGSSTDTQYF. The rearrangement uses TRBV7-7 and TRBJ2-3; D gene ambiguous. The CDR3 loop spans 15 amino acids. With 3 bases removed from V and 0 bases from J, the gap between germline ends came to 10 bases. Germline V gene sequence: CDR1 SSHAT, CDR2 FNYEAQ (reference sequence).

The J gene is TRBJ2-3, the V gene TRBV7-9; TRBD1 matches at 7 bases. Germline-derived CDR1 and CDR2 are SEHNR and FQNEAQ (reference sequence). After removal of 5 bases from V and 1 base from J, the junction contained 9 bases not matched to a gene. This CDR3 comprises 16 residues. In DNA form, the CDR3 reads TGTGCCAGCAGCGGACGGACAGGTTCGGGCACAGATACGCAGTATTTT. This gives the protein CASSGRTGSGTDTQYF.

The V call is TRBV7-2, the J call TRBJ2-7; 13 bases fit TRBD2. The CDR3 totals 15 residues. V lost 5 bases and J lost 2; bases outside the gene matches: 3. The germline V gene encodes CDR1 SGHTA and CDR2 FQGNSA. CDR3 amino acids: CASSQGLAGAYEQYF. The CDR3 DNA reads TGTGCCAGCAGCCAAGGACTAGCGGGAGCCTACGAGCAGTACTTC.

CDR3 sequence reads: CASSQGEGAAEKLFF. CDR3 DNA sequence: TGTGCCAGCAGCCAAGGGGAGGGGGCTGCGGAAAAACTGTTTTTT. This chain connects TRBV4-2 to TRBJ1-4; 7 bases map to TRBD1. The CDR3 has 15 amino acids. Looked up from germline, CDR1 is LGHNA and CDR2 is YNFKEQ. The J segment lost 8 bases and the V segment lost 1 base, leaving 7 bases of the junction unmatched.

The chain combines TRBV28 with TRBJ2-7; 9 bases map to TRBD1. The V and J ends lost 6 bases and 5 bases, in that order; junction bases with no gene match: 11. The CDR3 has 15 amino acids. Germline assignment: CDR1 MDHEN and CDR2 SYDVKM. The CDR3 DNA reads as TGTGCCAGCAGCCGCATCAGGACAGGGGCTGACGAGCAGTACTTC. It is translated as CASSRIRTGADEQYF. Complete variable domain (other parts from reference TRBV28 and TRBJ2-7): DVKVTQSSRYLVKRTGEKVFLECVQDMDHENMFWYRQDPGLGLRLIYFSYDVKMKEKGDIPEGYSVSREKKERFSLILESASTNQTSMYLCASSRIRTGADEQYFGPGTRLTVT.

V is TRBV7-9 and J is TRBJ1-1; TRBD1 aligns across 9 bases. The CDR3 has 16 amino acids. Germline-derived CDR1 and CDR2 are SEHNR and FQNEAQ (reference sequence). V lost 4 bases and J lost 1; bases outside the gene matches: 7. The CDR3 region is CASSYPGTGKNTEAFF. CDR3 coding DNA: TGTGCCAGCAGCTACCCCGGGACAGGGAAGAACACTGAAGCTTTCTTT.

The chain carries TRBV9 and TRBJ2-7; no clear D gene. V was pared by 0 bases and J by 5 bases, with 9 bases between. The CDR3 length is 13 residues. The germline gives CDR1 SGDLS, CDR2 YYNGEE. CDR3 in DNA: TGTGCCAGCAGCGTAGGGCCTGACCACGAGCAGTACTTC. It is translated as CASSVGPDHEQYF.

This chain connects TRBV2 to TRBJ2-5, with a weak D call TRBD2 (6 bases). The CDR3 runs 15 residues. CDR1 is SNHLY and CDR2 is FYNNEI in the germline V gene. Trimming stripped 9 bases from V and 5 bases from J, with 22 bases between. The CDR3 protein is CASKPLTSSSETQYF. The CDR3 region has the DNA TGTGCCAGTAAGCCCCTTACTAGCTCCTCGGAGACCCAGTACTTC.

The CDR3 DNA is TGTGCCAGTAGTATTCGGACCGGCGAGCAGTACTTC. Its translation: CASSIRTGEQYF. The genes are TRBV19 and TRBJ2-7; no reliable D call. Looked up from germline, CDR1 is LNHDA and CDR2 is SQIVND (reference sequence). V was clipped by 3 bases and J by 6 bases, with 9 bases between them. This CDR3 comprises 12 residues.

The chain joins TRBV28 to TRBJ2-7, with D maybe TRBD2 (5 bases). V was clipped by 8 bases and J by 0 bases, with 14 bases between them. The CDR3 has 14 amino acids. The V gene's germline CDR1 is MDHEN and CDR2 SYDVKM. The CDR3 sequence is CASGPGVSSYEQYF. In DNA form, the CDR3 reads TGTGCCAGCGGGCCCGGGGTCAGCTCCTACGAGCAGTACTTC.

The chain is built from TRBV2 and TRBJ2-3; TRBD2 agrees at 9 bases. This CDR3 contains 15 residues. Unmatched junction bases numbered 4, after V lost 4 bases and J lost 2 bases. Germline loops: CDR1 SNHLY, CDR2 FYNNEI. The CDR3 loop is CASSAREGPTDTQYF. CDR3 sequence (DNA): TGTGCCAGCAGTGCGCGGGAGGGCCCCACAGATACGCAGTATTTT. The whole variable domain, filled in from reference TRBV2 and TRBJ2-3, reads EPEVTQTPSHQVTQMGQEVILRCVPISNHLYFYWYRQILGQKVEFLVSFYNNEISEKSEIFDDQFSVERPDGSNFTLKIRSTKLEDSAMYFCASSAREGPTDTQYFGPGTRLTVL.

This clone was found once. The rearrangement links TRBV7-7 to TRBJ2-5, with 7 bases matching TRBD2. CDR1 and CDR2 from the germline V gene are SSHAT and FNYEAQ (reference sequence). This CDR3 comprises 16 residues. The CDR3 reads CASPNQRDPPQETQYF. The CDR3 DNA reads TGTGCTAGCCCTAATCAGCGGGACCCTCCTCAAGAGACCCAGTACTTC.

The rearrangement joins TRBV5-8 to TRBJ2-5; the D is unclear. Germline CDR1 reads SGHTS; CDR2 reads YDEGEE. The CDR3 runs 14 residues. Trimming removed 4 bases from V and 7 bases from J, with 17 bases in between. In nucleotides, the CDR3 is TGTGCCAGCAGCAAGCTGGATTTGATAGGGACCCAGTACTTC. Residues: CASSKLDLIGTQYF.

The chain employs TRBV5-4 and TRBJ2-7, with D perhaps matching TRBD1 (5 bases). This CDR3 contains 14 residues. V was trimmed by 4 bases and J by 5 bases, leaving 16 bases between them. CDR1 and CDR2 from the germline V gene are SGHNT and YYREEE (reference sequence). DNA for the CDR3: TGTGCCAGCAGCGGAGCCTGGGGCGGAAACGAGCAGTACTTC. As protein: CASSGAWGGNEQYF.

V is TRBV11-2 and J is TRBJ2-1, with a possible D match to TRBD2 (6 bases). The V end was cut by 5 bases, the J end by 1 base, with 9 bases between. This CDR3 contains 14 residues. The germline V gene has CDR1 SGHAT and CDR2 FQNNGV. The CDR3 sequence: CASSPGGSYNEQFF. The CDR3 bases are TGTGCCAGCAGCCCCGGGGGTTCCTACAATGAGCAGTTCTTC.

The chain employs TRBV2 and TRBJ1-1, with D unresolved. V lost 7 bases and J 1 base, leaving 10 bases between the germline ends. The CDR3 runs 13 residues. The germline V gene encodes CDR1 SNHLY and CDR2 FYNNEI. Here the CDR3 reads CASNRRENTEAFF. The CDR3 nucleotides read TGTGCCAGCAATCGTAGAGAGAACACTGAAGCTTTCTTT.

For this clone: The sample carries other DNA sequences with the same CDR3. This chain's CDR3 is CASSYPGGNTEAFF. CDR3 nucleotide sequence: TGTGCCAGCAGTTACCCGGGGGGTAACACTGAAGCTTTCTTT. V is TRBV6-6 and J is TRBJ1-1, with TRBD1 as a possible D gene (5 bases). Germline V gene lookup returns CDR1 MNHNY and CDR2 SVGAGI (reference sequence). Trimming took off 2 bases at V and 2 bases at J, with 9 bases between the two ends. The CDR3 has 14 amino acids.

The V call is TRBV28, the J call TRBJ2-7; D unclear. CDR1 MDHEN and CDR2 SYDVKM come from the germline V gene. This CDR3 region has 14 residues. V lost 1 base, J lost 0 bases, and 7 bases lay in between. The CDR3 reads CASSLSRNSYEQYF. CDR3 bases: TGTGCCAGCAGTTTATCACGAAACTCCTACGAGCAGTACTTC.

This chain uses TRBV5-4 with TRBJ2-7, with 9 bases lining up with TRBD2. Germline values: CDR1 SGHNT, CDR2 YYREEE (reference sequence). After removal of 3 bases from V and 3 bases from J, the junction contained 7 bases not matched to a gene. CDR3 length: 15 residues. This CDR3 reads CASSSLREGLYEQYF. The CDR3 region has the DNA TGTGCCAGCAGCTCCTTGCGGGAGGGCCTCTACGAGCAGTACTTC.

The sample holds a few counts of this clone. The V and J genes are TRBV5-1 and TRBJ2-7; D ambiguous. The CDR3 extends over 13 amino acids. Germline CDR1 and CDR2: SGHRS and YFSETQ. V was shortened by 0 bases and J by 4 bases, with 8 bases between the two germline ends. CDR3 bases: TGCGCCAGCAGCTTGGGGGCCAAATACGAGCAGTACTTC. Its protein product is CASSLGAKYEQYF.

This sequence joins TRBV5-5 and TRBJ2-7; TRBD1 is a possible D gene (6 bases). Germline V gene sequence: CDR1 SGHKS, CDR2 YYEKEE (reference sequence). CDR3 size: 15 residues. V shed 1 base and J shed 1 base, with 12 bases lying between them. In nucleotides, the CDR3 is TGTGCCAGCAGCTTGACCGGGACACAATCCTACGAGCAGTACTTC. Residues: CASSLTGTQSYEQYF.

The chain uses TRBV18 and TRBJ1-3, with D possibly TRBD1 on 5 matching bases. V was clipped by 3 bases and J by 4 bases, with 10 bases between them. Germline assignment: CDR1 KGHSH and CDR2 LQKENI. The CDR3 consists of 14 residues. The CDR3 sequence: CASSPQGAGNTIYF. CDR3 nucleotide sequence: TGTGCCAGCTCACCGCAGGGAGCCGGAAACACCATATATTTT.

This clone was observed once. The J gene is TRBJ2-7, the V gene TRBV28, with TRBD2 identical over 7 bases. Losses at the gene ends were 4 bases for V and 4 bases for J; bases not matched to a gene: 1. Germline loops: CDR1 MDHEN, CDR2 SYDVKM. The CDR3 consists of 12 residues. The CDR3 region is CASSWGGYEQYF. The CDR3 DNA reads as TGTGCCAGCAGTTGGGGAGGGTACGAGCAGTACTTC.